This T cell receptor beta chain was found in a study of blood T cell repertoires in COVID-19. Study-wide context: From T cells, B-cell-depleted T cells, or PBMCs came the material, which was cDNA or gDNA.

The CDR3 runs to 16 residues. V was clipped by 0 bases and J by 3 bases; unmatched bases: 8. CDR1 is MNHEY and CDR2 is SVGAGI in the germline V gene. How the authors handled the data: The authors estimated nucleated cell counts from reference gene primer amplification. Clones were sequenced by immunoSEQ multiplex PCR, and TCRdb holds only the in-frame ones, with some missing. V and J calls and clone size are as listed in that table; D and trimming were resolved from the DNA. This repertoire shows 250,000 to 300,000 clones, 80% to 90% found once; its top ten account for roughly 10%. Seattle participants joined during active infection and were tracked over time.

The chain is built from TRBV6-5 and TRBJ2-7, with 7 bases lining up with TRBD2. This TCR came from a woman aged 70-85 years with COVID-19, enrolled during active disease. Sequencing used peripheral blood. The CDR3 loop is CASSYSRGSEGYEQYF. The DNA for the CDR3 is TGTGCCAGCAGTTACTCTCGCGGGAGTGAAGGCTACGAGCAGTACTTC.